A selection of T cell receptor beta chains follows, all from one sample in a study of blood T cell repertoires in COVID-19. The protocol was immunoSEQ multiplex PCR, while the TCRdb copy is restricted to in-frame clones and leaves out a portion. The table includes some 180,000 clones, 75% to 85% detected once. Sequencing used peripheral blood. These receptors were obtained from a woman aged 40 to 50 with COVID-19, enrolled during active disease. CDR3s include the opening cysteine and the closing phenylalanine or tryptophan. D genes are given only for firm matches. The size of a clone is reported for some rows only, either as once, few or many, or as a class for expanded clones.

J gene,D gene,V gene,CDR3 length,clone size,CDR3 protein,CDR3 DNA
TRBJ2-6,.,TRBV5-1,14,.,CASSWDTGANVLTF,TGCGCCAGCAGCTGGGACACTGGGGCCAACGTCCTGACTTTC
TRBJ2-6,.,TRBV28,15,.,CASRLTVSGANVLTF,TGTGCCAGCAGGCTCACTGTCTCTGGGGCCAACGTCCTGACTTTC
TRBJ1-1,.,TRBV29-1,13,.,CSVERRLNTEAFF,TGCAGCGTTGAGCGGCGGTTGAACACTGAAGCTTTCTTT
TRBJ2-1,.,TRBV11-2,14,once,CASSLGVSYNEQFF,TGTGCCAGCAGCTTGGGCGTCTCCTACAATGAGCAGTTCTTC
TRBJ2-7,.,TRBV2,13,.,CASSVNGGYEQYF,TGTGCCAGCAGTGTAAACGGAGGCTACGAGCAGTACTTC
TRBJ1-2,.,TRBV2,13,once,CASSVVRNYGYTF,TGTGCCAGCAGTGTTGTGCGGAACTATGGCTACACCTTC
TRBJ2-1,TRBD2,TRBV7-3,19,.,CASSSPGPTSASSYNEQFF,TGTGCCAGCAGCTCCCCAGGCCCCACTAGCGCCAGCTCCTACAATGAGCAGTTCTTC
TRBJ2-1,.,TRBV7-8,15,few,CASSLFRGSYNEQFF,TGTGCCAGCAGCTTATTTAGGGGGAGCTACAATGAGCAGTTCTTC
TRBJ1-3,.,TRBV5-1,16,few,CASSPTDRVSGNTIYF,TGCGCCAGCAGCCCAACCGACAGAGTTTCTGGAAACACCATATATTTT
TRBJ1-2,.,TRBV19,15,once,CASSRGGGINYGYTF,TGTGCCAGTAGCCGCGGGGGGGGCATAAACTATGGCTACACCTTC
TRBJ2-1,TRBD2,TRBV4-1,15,.,CASSQTSGSYNEQFF,TGCGCCAGCAGCCAGACTAGCGGGAGTTACAATGAGCAGTTCTTC
TRBJ2-7,TRBD2,TRBV5-1,16,.,CASSTGLVRETDEQYF,TGCGCCAGCAGCACGGGCCTGGTGCGGGAGACAGACGAGCAGTACTTC
TRBJ2-2,.,TRBV6-5,14,few,CASRSGPGTGELFF,TGTGCCAGCAGATCCGGGCCGGGGACCGGGGAGCTGTTTTTT
TRBJ2-2,.,TRBV12-3/TRBV12-4,13,.,CASRRTHTGELFF,TGTGCCAGCAGGCGGACTCACACCGGGGAGCTGTTTTTT
TRBJ2-7,TRBD2,TRBV28,13,.,CASYSGNSYEQYF,TGTGCCAGCTATAGCGGGAACTCCTACGAGCAGTACTTC
TRBJ1-4,.,TRBV9,16,few,CASSPYSQGSREKLFF,TGTGCCAGCAGCCCCTACTCGCAGGGAAGCCGTGAAAAACTGTTTTTT
TRBJ2-7,TRBD1,TRBV7-8,13,few,CASSFGQGYEQYF,TGTGCCAGCAGCTTCGGACAGGGCTACGAGCAGTACTTC
TRBJ2-7,.,TRBV5-1,13,.,CASSSPSSYEQYF,TGCGCCAGCAGCTCCCCTAGCTCCTACGAGCAGTACTTC
TRBJ2-3,.,TRBV19,15,.,CASSMSAGHTDTQYF,TGTGCCAGTAGTATGTCAGCGGGCCACACAGATACGCAGTATTTT
TRBJ2-1,.,TRBV2,11,.,CASEFINEQFF,TGTGCCAGCGAGTTTATCAATGAGCAGTTCTTC
TRBJ2-3,.,TRBV6-5,15,.,CASSYNWGGVDTQYF,TGTGCCAGCAGTTACAATTGGGGCGGTGTAGATACGCAGTATTTT
TRBJ1-6,TRBD1,TRBV5-4,15,few,CASSPGQGAKSPLHF,TGTGCCAGCAGCCCCGGACAGGGGGCAAAATCACCCCTCCACTTT
TRBJ2-7,.,TRBV7-8,14,.,CASSQRDTPYEQYF,TGTGCCAGCAGCCAGCGGGACACTCCCTACGAGCAGTACTTC